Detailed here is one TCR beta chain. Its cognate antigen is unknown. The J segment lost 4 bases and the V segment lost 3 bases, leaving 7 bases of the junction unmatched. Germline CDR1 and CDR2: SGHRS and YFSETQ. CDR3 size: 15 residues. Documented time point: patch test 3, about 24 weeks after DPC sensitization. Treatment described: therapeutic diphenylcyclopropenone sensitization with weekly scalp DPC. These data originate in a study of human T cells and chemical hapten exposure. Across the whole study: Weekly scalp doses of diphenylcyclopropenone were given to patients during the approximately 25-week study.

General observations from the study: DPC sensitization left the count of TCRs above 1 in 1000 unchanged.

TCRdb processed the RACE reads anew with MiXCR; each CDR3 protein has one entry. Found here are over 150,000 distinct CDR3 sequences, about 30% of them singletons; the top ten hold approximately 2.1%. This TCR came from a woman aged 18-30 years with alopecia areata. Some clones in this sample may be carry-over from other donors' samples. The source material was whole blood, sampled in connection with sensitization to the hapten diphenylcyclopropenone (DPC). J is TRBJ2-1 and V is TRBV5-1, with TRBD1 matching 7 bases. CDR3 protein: CASSWAGTEYNEQFF. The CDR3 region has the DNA TGCGCCAGCAGCTGGGCCGGGACAGAATACAATGAGCAGTTCTTC.